A single sample is the source of the 9 T cell receptor beta chains below, sequenced in a study of blood T cell repertoires in COVID-19. Method: immunoSEQ multiplex PCR; TCRdb's copy keeps in-frame clones and lacks some. This table has some 460,000 clones, roughly 91% appearing once. The sequencing input was peripheral blood. These receptors all come from a woman aged 25-40 years with acute or convalescent COVID-19.

V gene TRBV9 combines with J gene TRBJ2-5; 10 bases agree with TRBD2. This CDR3 is built from 14 residues. Germline assignment: CDR1 SGDLS and CDR2 YYNGEE. J lost 7 bases, V lost 4 bases, and 7 bases had no gene match. The CDR3 coding sequence is TGTGCCAGCAGCCCAGAGAGCGGGGGGGGGACCCAGTACTTC. This codes for CASSPESGGGTQYF.

This chain links TRBV28 with TRBJ1-2; TRBD1 agrees at 9 bases. Germline loops: CDR1 MDHEN, CDR2 SYDVKM. V trimming: 11 bases; J trimming: 6 bases; junction bases outside the gene matches: 10. The CDR3 is made up of 13 amino acids. The CDR3 protein is CASYNRGRDGYTF. CDR3 in DNA: TGTGCCTCCTATAACAGGGGGCGGGATGGCTACACCTTC.

The CDR3 DNA reads TGCAGCGTTAACGAGGCCGAGTTTGAGCAGTTCTTC. Translation: CSVNEAEFEQFF. V gene TRBV29-1 combines with J gene TRBJ2-1, with D hard to call. V dropped 5 bases and J dropped 9 bases, with 14 bases sitting between them. CDR3 length: 12 residues. Per germline, CDR1 SQVTM and CDR2 ANQGSEA.

The V gene is TRBV5-4, the J gene TRBJ2-3, with D possibly matching TRBD2 (7 bases). CDR1 and CDR2 (germline): SGHNT, YYREEE (reference sequence). The CDR3 totals 16 residues. V was pared by 0 bases and J by 6 bases, with 17 bases between. CDR3 sequence (DNA): TGTGCCAGCAGCTTGGAGGTGGGGGGGCCTGGCGATACGCAGTATTTT. This codes for CASSLEVGGPGDTQYF.

About this clone: Other DNA variants within this sample encode the same CDR3. The J gene is TRBJ2-7, the V gene TRBV2; D remains ambiguous. The V gene's germline CDR1 is SNHLY and CDR2 FYNNEI. V was shortened by 5 bases and J by 3 bases, with 5 bases between the two germline ends. This CDR3 is 11 amino acids long. The CDR3 DNA is TGTGCCAGCAGTTTCAGCTACGAGCAGTACTTC. Translating it yields CASSFSYEQYF.

This chain connects TRBV4-1 to TRBJ1-5, with 7 bases that match TRBD1. This CDR3 spans 15 amino acids. Germline lookup yields CDR1 MGHRA and CDR2 YSYEKL. V gave up 0 bases and J gave up 6 bases; unmatched junction bases: 5. CDR3 residues: CASSQEVRGIQPQHF. CDR3 in DNA: TGCGCCAGCAGCCAAGAGGTCAGGGGGATTCAGCCCCAGCATTTT.

This sequence joins TRBV7-9 and TRBJ2-1; perhaps TRBD1 as D (5 bases). CDR1 SEHNR and CDR2 FQNEAQ come from the germline V gene (reference sequence). Trimming stripped 3 bases from V and 2 bases from J, with 14 bases between. This CDR3 spans 16 amino acids. The CDR3 DNA sequence: TGTGCCAGCAGCTTCCTCGTCCAGGGCGCCTACAATGAGCAGTTCTTC. Translating gives CASSFLVQGAYNEQFF. Using reference TRBV7-9 and TRBJ2-1 for the parts outside the CDR3, the full variable domain is DTGVSQNPRHKITKRGQNVTFRCDPISEHNRLYWYRQTLGQGPEFLTYFQNEAQLEKSRLLSDRFSAERPKGSFSTLEIQRTEQGDSAMYLCASSFLVQGAYNEQFFGPGTRLTVL.

The rearrangement links TRBV27 to TRBJ2-5; 8 bases are a match to TRBD2. V lost 5 bases to trimming and J lost 4 bases; unmatched junction nucleotides: 6. Germline CDR1 and CDR2: MNHEY and SMNVEV (reference sequence). The CDR3 length is 14 residues. The CDR3 sequence: CASSPPGLGETQYF. The CDR3 DNA reads TGTGCCAGCAGTCCACCGGGACTAGGAGAGACCCAGTACTTC.

V is TRBV11-2 and J is TRBJ2-7, with TRBD1 identical over 8 bases. The J segment lost 2 bases and the V segment lost 4 bases, leaving 7 bases of the junction unmatched. The germline CDR1 and CDR2 sequences are SGHAT and FQNNGV. The CDR3 sequence is 15 residues long. The CDR3 DNA sequence: TGTGCCAGCAGCTCCTCGACAGGGGCCGCCTACGAGCAGTACTTC. Its protein is CASSSSTGAAYEQYF.